This TCR beta chain was captured by sequencing in a study of cytomegalovirus exposure and HLA in healthy donors. Study observations and caveats: The study flagged around 150 TCR beta chains as cytomegalovirus-associated.

PCR was performed using 60 Vbeta and 13 Jbeta primers. Assay used: immunoSEQ multiplex PCR; TCRdb lists only in-frame clones, some missing. Here the sample spans about 140,000 clones, 82% being singletons. V was pared by 2 bases and J by 7 bases, with 12 bases between. Germline V gene lookup returns CDR1 MNHNY and CDR2 SVGAGI (reference sequence). This CDR3 spans 14 amino acids. With regard to this clone: Its antigen remains unknown.

The sample taken for sequencing was PBMCs. The chain employs TRBV6-6 and TRBJ1-5; D not certain. The sequence derives from a young man in good health and CMV-seropositive. The CDR3 spells CASSYAGSGQPQHF. The CDR3 nucleotides read TGTGCCAGCAGTTACGCGGGGTCAGGCCAGCCCCAGCATTTT.